This entry lists 16 T cell receptor beta chains sequenced from one sample in a study of blood T cell repertoires in COVID-19. This table comes from immunoSEQ multiplex PCR, and its TCRdb copy is limited to in-frame clones, with some not included. The sample carries nearly 110,000 clones, roughly four fifths recorded once. Sample: peripheral blood. The receptors come from an elderly man with COVID-19, enrolled during active disease.

This chain uses TRBV15 with TRBJ2-5; TRBD1 matches 8 bases. After removal of 1 base from V and 2 bases from J, the junction contained 3 bases not matched to a gene. The CDR3 has 15 amino acids. The germline CDR1 and CDR2 sequences are LNHNV and YYDKDF (reference sequence). The CDR3 coding sequence is TGTGCCACCAGCAGAGTACAGGGGGGTCAAGAGACCCAGTACTTC. Residues: CATSRVQGGQETQYF. Full variable domain (remainder filled in from reference TRBV15 and TRBJ2-5): DAMVIQNPRYQVTQFGKPVTLSCSQTLNHNVMYWYQQKSSQAPKLLFHYYDKDFNNEADTPDNFQSRRPNTSFCFLDIRSPGLGDTAMYLCATSRVQGGQETQYFGPGTRLLVL.

The rearrangement uses TRBV3-1 (or the pseudogene TRBV3-2) and TRBJ2-7; tentatively, D is TRBD2 (5 bases). The V and J ends lost 0 bases and 7 bases respectively, with 7 bases between them. CDR1 LGHDT and CDR2 YNNKEL come from the germline V gene (reference sequence). This CDR3 spans 12 amino acids. CDR3: CASSQDTREQYF. CDR3 DNA sequence: TGTGCCAGCAGCCAAGATACTAGGGAGCAGTACTTC.

This clone was observed a few times. The chain has TRBV9 and TRBJ2-7; 10 bases agree with TRBD1. Germline V CDR1 and CDR2: SGDLS, YYNGEE. The CDR3 totals 15 residues. The V gene end was trimmed by 3 bases and the J gene end by 0 bases; junction bases not matched to a gene: 3. The CDR3 loop reads CASSGGQGSSYEQYF. The CDR3 region has the DNA TGTGCCAGCAGCGGGGGACAGGGGAGCTCCTACGAGCAGTACTTC.

This rearrangement joins TRBV28 to TRBJ1-2; 7 nucleotides match TRBD1. The germline V gene encodes CDR1 MDHEN and CDR2 SYDVKM. Trimming removed 8 bases from V and 4 bases from J; junction bases left unmatched: 4. This CDR3 contains 12 residues. CDR3: CASAGQAYGYTF. In DNA, the CDR3 is TGTGCCAGCGCTGGACAGGCCTATGGCTACACCTTC.

This clone was counted once. This chain links TRBV5-1 with TRBJ2-1; D perhaps matches TRBD2 (6 bases). Germline-derived CDR1 and CDR2 are SGHRS and YFSETQ. The CDR3 has 15 residues. Trimming pared 3 bases from V and 7 bases from J, leaving 17 bases between. The CDR3, as DNA: TGCGCCAGCAGCTGGGCTAGCGTCGGAGTAAATGAGCAGTTCTTC. Translated, it gives CASSWASVGVNEQFF.

This chain joins TRBV14 and TRBJ2-7, with D possibly matching TRBD2 (6 bases). Germline values: CDR1 SGHDN, CDR2 FVKESK. Trimming left V 0 bases short and J 6 bases short, with 12 bases between. The CDR3 has 14 residues. CDR3 amino acids: CASSQDSGLLEQYF. The CDR3 bases are TGTGCCAGCAGCCAAGATTCGGGACTCCTCGAGCAGTACTTC.

V is TRBV18 and J is TRBJ2-3; no clear D. Trimming took off 6 bases at V and 2 bases at J, with 6 bases between the two ends. Germline lookup yields CDR1 KGHSH and CDR2 LQKENI. CDR3 length: 12 residues. CDR3 region: CASSRLTDTQYF. The CDR3 nucleotides read TGTGCCAGCTCCCGACTCACAGATACGCAGTATTTT.

The V and J genes are TRBV11-2 and TRBJ1-1; 7 positions match TRBD1. Germline assignment: CDR1 SGHAT and CDR2 FQNNGV. The CDR3 covers 14 residues. V was clipped by 5 bases and J by 3 bases; unmatched bases: 6. DNA of the CDR3: TGTGCCAGCAGCGCGTCAGGGGGTTACACTGAAGCTTTCTTT. It is translated as CASSASGGYTEAFF.

The genes are TRBV19 and TRBJ1-2; 8 bases map to TRBD1. V shed 6 bases and J 2 bases; nucleotides not matched to a gene: 5. The CDR3 runs 14 residues. Germline CDR1 is LNHDA and CDR2 is SQIVND (reference sequence). The CDR3 bases are TGTGCCAGTAGAATGGACAGGGCGAACTATGGCTACACCTTC. Its translation is CASRMDRANYGYTF.

The chain couples TRBV28 to TRBJ2-7, with 7 bases lining up with TRBD2. V was clipped by 3 bases and J by 2 bases; unmatched bases: 10. Germline V gene sequence: CDR1 MDHEN, CDR2 SYDVKM. The CDR3 is 16 residues long. The CDR3 nucleotides are TGTGCCAGCAGTTTGATAGCAGCGGGATCAACCTACGAGCAGTACTTC. Amino acids: CASSLIAAGSTYEQYF.

CDR3 sequence: CASSQHPPGDRGRRGNQPQHF. CDR3 nucleotides: TGTGCCAGCAGCCAACACCCTCCGGGGGACAGGGGGCGAAGAGGCAATCAGCCCCAGCATTTT. The V call is TRBV3-1 (or the pseudogene TRBV3-2), the J call TRBJ1-5; TRBD1 matches at 12 bases. Germline V CDR1 and CDR2: LGHDT, YNNKEL (reference sequence). The length of the CDR3 is 21 residues. V trimming: 2 bases; J trimming: 2 bases; junction bases outside the gene matches: 16.

The rearrangement joins TRBV11-3 to TRBJ2-1, with D unclear. Trimming left V 1 base short and J 2 bases short, with 9 bases between. This CDR3 is 15 amino acids long. Germline CDR1 is SGHNT and CDR2 is YENEEA. The chain's CDR3 is CASSLAGSPYNEQFF. The CDR3 DNA reads TGTGCCAGCAGCTTAGCGGGTAGCCCCTACAATGAGCAGTTCTTC.

The chain links TRBV6-2 or TRBV6-3 to TRBJ2-7; 7 bases fit TRBD1. The CDR3 is 12 amino acids. Germline CDR1 MNHEY, CDR2 SVGEGT. With V trimmed by 4 bases and J by 4 bases, 1 base remained unmatched. The CDR3 DNA follows: TGTGCCAGCAGTTGGGACAGTTACGAGCAGTACTTC. Its translation: CASSWDSYEQYF.

DNA of the CDR3: TGTGCCAGCAGTCAAACAGGGACCCCCGGCACTAATGAAAAACTGTTTTTT. This gives the protein CASSQTGTPGTNEKLFF. The chain couples TRBV27 to TRBJ1-4; D may be TRBD1 (6 bases). V lost 5 bases, J lost 2 bases, and 18 bases lay in between. Germline V gene data show CDR1 as MNHEY and CDR2 as SMNVEV (reference sequence). This CDR3 spans 17 amino acids.

This chain joins TRBV28 and TRBJ1-5, with a tentative D call TRBD1 (5 bases). Germline CDR1 MDHEN, CDR2 SYDVKM. The CDR3 length is 12 residues. Trimming took 10 bases from V and 4 from J, leaving 11 bases between them. CDR3 DNA sequence: TGTGCCACCGGACACTTTAATCAGCCCCAGCATTTT. Its translation: CATGHFNQPQHF.

Worth noting for this clone: One junction end does not reproduce the germline sequence, and a read error may be involved. This rearrangement joins TRBV7-7 to TRBJ2-3; a weak D match, TRBD2 (5 bases). This CDR3 has 16 amino acids. CDR1 and CDR2 from the germline V gene are SSHAT and FNYEAQ (reference sequence). The CDR3 region is CASSRTVGVSTDTQYF. The CDR3 DNA sequence: TGTGCTAGCAGCCGGACGGTCGGGGTTAGCACAGATACGCAGTATTTT.